This TCR beta chain comes out of a study of monozygotic twins with inflammatory bowel disease. TCRdb re-called the 5' RACE reads and shows each CDR3 protein once, DNA omitted. In total, the table holds approximately 380,000 distinct CDR3 sequences. This CDR3 spans 14 amino acids. The clonotype was recovered from a human donor with ulcerative colitis or Crohn's disease, or a healthy co-twin of an affected twin (not recorded which). Sequenced sample: blood. The chain couples TRBV12-3 or TRBV12-4 to TRBJ2-7; as DNA is missing, the TRBD1 call by TCRdb cannot be tested. CDR3 region: CASSSDRVTYEQYF.